The rows below give T cell receptor beta chains drawn from one sample of a study of shared clonotypes between healthy human individuals. The method was immunoSEQ multiplex PCR; TCRdb's version includes in-frame clones alone and lacks a portion of them. The sample shows about 600,000 clones, around 81% of them seen only once. Sequencing used PBMCs. These receptors all come from a woman between 40 and 55 years old in good health. Some clones in this sample may be carry-over from other donors' samples. Each CDR3 is given with its conserved first and last residue. Fields, in order: V gene, D gene, J gene, clone size, CDR3 protein, CDR3 DNA. A D gene is named only where the DNA matches it firmly. Not every row has a clone size; where given, it reads once, few, many or a size class.

v_call: TRBV6-5; d_call: TRBD2; j_call: TRBJ2-1; clone_size: .; cdr3_aa: CASSYPGTSGYNEQFF; cdr3_nt: TGTGCCAGCAGTTACCCCGGGACTAGCGGCTACAATGAGCAGTTCTTC
v_call: TRBV28; d_call: TRBD1; j_call: TRBJ2-7; clone_size: .; cdr3_aa: CASSQDRGYEQYF; cdr3_nt: TGTGCCAGCAGTCAGGACAGGGGGTACGAGCAGTACTTC
v_call: TRBV5-1; d_call: .; j_call: TRBJ2-3; clone_size: .; cdr3_aa: CASSPDKVDTQYF; cdr3_nt: TGCGCCAGCTCCCCGGACAAGGTAGATACGCAGTATTTT
v_call: TRBV19; d_call: TRBD1; j_call: TRBJ2-5; clone_size: many; cdr3_aa: CASRDRGRGETQYF; cdr3_nt: TGTGCCAGTAGGGACAGGGGGCGCGGAGAGACCCAGTACTTC
v_call: TRBV19; d_call: .; j_call: TRBJ1-1; clone_size: .; cdr3_aa: CASTILPRQMNTEAFF; cdr3_nt: TGTGCCTCAACAATTCTTCCTCGGCAGATGAACACTGAAGCTTTCTTT
v_call: TRBV27; d_call: .; j_call: TRBJ2-2; clone_size: .; cdr3_aa: CASRAGPGELFF; cdr3_nt: TGTGCCAGCAGGGCGGGACCCGGGGAGCTGTTTTTT
v_call: TRBV9; d_call: TRBD2; j_call: TRBJ2-1; clone_size: .; cdr3_aa: CASSPSGNHNEQFF; cdr3_nt: TGTGCCAGCAGCCCGAGCGGGAACCACAATGAGCAGTTCTTC
v_call: TRBV4-1; d_call: .; j_call: TRBJ2-1; clone_size: .; cdr3_aa: CASSQDPLAHEQFF; cdr3_nt: TGCGCCAGCAGCCAAGATCCTCTAGCCCATGAGCAGTTCTTC
v_call: TRBV4-1; d_call: TRBD2; j_call: TRBJ2-2; clone_size: .; cdr3_aa: CASSPSGTSGDYTGELFF; cdr3_nt: TGCGCCAGCAGCCCCTCCGGGACTAGCGGAGACTACACCGGGGAGCTGTTTTTT
v_call: TRBV7-9; d_call: TRBD1; j_call: TRBJ2-1; clone_size: .; cdr3_aa: CASSLSGGEQFF; cdr3_nt: TGTGCCAGCAGCTTGTCAGGGGGTGAGCAGTTCTTC
v_call: TRBV9; d_call: .; j_call: TRBJ2-1; clone_size: .; cdr3_aa: CASSVPLGEQFF; cdr3_nt: TGTGCCAGCAGCGTACCATTGGGTGAGCAGTTCTTC
v_call: TRBV9; d_call: .; j_call: TRBJ1-2; clone_size: .; cdr3_aa: CASSVAPGRVDYGYTF; cdr3_nt: TGTGCCAGCAGCGTAGCCCCAGGCAGGGTCGACTATGGCTACACCTTC
v_call: TRBV7-3; d_call: .; j_call: TRBJ1-5; clone_size: .; cdr3_aa: CASSASAAGPQHF; cdr3_nt: TGTGCCAGCAGCGCCTCGGCCGCGGGGCCCCAGCATTTT
v_call: TRBV25-1; d_call: .; j_call: TRBJ2-7; clone_size: .; cdr3_aa: CASSEFGLAGEQYF; cdr3_nt: TGTGCCAGCAGTGAATTCGGGCTAGCCGGCGAGCAGTACTTC
v_call: TRBV5-1; d_call: .; j_call: TRBJ2-7; clone_size: few; cdr3_aa: CASSLASGGDYYEQYF; cdr3_nt: TGCGCCAGCAGCTTGGCCTCAGGGGGGGATTACTACGAGCAGTACTTC
v_call: TRBV19; d_call: .; j_call: TRBJ1-3; clone_size: .; cdr3_aa: CASRGQSGNTIYF; cdr3_nt: TGTGCCAGCCGGGGCCAGTCTGGAAACACCATATATTTT
v_call: TRBV11-2; d_call: TRBD1; j_call: TRBJ1-1; clone_size: .; cdr3_aa: CASSPITGGPEAFF; cdr3_nt: TGTGCCAGCAGCCCGATAACAGGGGGCCCTGAAGCTTTCTTT
v_call: TRBV7-2; d_call: TRBD2; j_call: TRBJ2-1; clone_size: .; cdr3_aa: CASSPNSGGYNEQFF; cdr3_nt: TGTGCCAGCAGCCCAAATAGCGGGGGATACAATGAGCAGTTCTTC
v_call: TRBV28; d_call: .; j_call: TRBJ2-1; clone_size: .; cdr3_aa: CASRSRAWGSYNEQFF; cdr3_nt: TGTGCCAGCAGGAGTCGCGCCTGGGGTTCCTACAATGAGCAGTTCTTC
v_call: TRBV7-2; d_call: TRBD1; j_call: TRBJ2-7; clone_size: .; cdr3_aa: CASTQGGGGVYEQYF; cdr3_nt: TGTGCCAGCACCCAAGGGGGCGGTGGGGTCTACGAGCAGTACTTC
v_call: TRBV6-1; d_call: .; j_call: TRBJ2-3; clone_size: .; cdr3_aa: CASSEGRLETDTQYF; cdr3_nt: TGTGCCAGCAGTGAGGGGAGGTTAGAGACAGATACGCAGTATTTT
v_call: TRBV27; d_call: TRBD2; j_call: TRBJ2-5; clone_size: few; cdr3_aa: CASSLSLAGQETQYF; cdr3_nt: TGTGCCAGCAGTTTAAGTCTAGCGGGCCAAGAGACCCAGTACTTC